These T cell receptor beta chains were read from a single sample in a study of cytomegalovirus exposure and HLA in healthy donors. The repertoire was sequenced with immunoSEQ multiplex PCR; TCRdb's copy has only in-frame clones and lacks some. The sample holds about 160,000 clones. Source material: PBMCs. These receptors were taken from a man younger than 40 in good health and CMV-seronegative. The CDR3 runs from the conserved cysteine through the conserved F or W. D genes are given only for firm matches.

J gene | V gene | D gene | CDR3 DNA | CDR3 protein
TRBJ2-3 | TRBV2 | TRBD2 | TGTGCCAGCAGTGAACTAGCGGGAGGAGGAAGCACAGATACGCAGTATTTT | CASSELAGGGSTDTQYF
TRBJ1-1 | TRBV7-2 | TRBD1 | TGTGCCAGCAGCTATACAGGGGGCACTGAAGCTTTCTTT | CASSYTGGTEAFF
TRBJ2-3 | TRBV6-1 | . | TGTGCCATCTTAAGCAGTCCTAGCAACCCAGATACGCAGTATTTT | CAILSSPSNPDTQYF
TRBJ2-1 | TRBV6-4 | . | TGTGCCAGCAGTAATTTGGGCGGCACCGGGGATGAGCAGTTCTTC | CASSNLGGTGDEQFF
TRBJ2-3 | TRBV30 | . | TGTGCCTGGAGTGCATCTAGAGGAAGAGGAGATACGCAGTATTTT | CAWSASRGRGDTQYF
TRBJ1-1 | TRBV7-3 | . | TGTGCCAGCAGCTTAACGGGGGCGCCGGGTCCTGAAGCTTTCTTT | CASSLTGAPGPEAFF
TRBJ2-2 | TRBV7-9 | TRBD1 | TGTGCCAGCAGTACAGGGGGCACCGGGGAGCTGTTTTTT | CASSTGGTGELFF
TRBJ1-1 | TRBV6-1 | . | TGTGCCAGCAGCCGCATGACGCAGGGGCACACTGAAGCTTTCTTT | CASSRMTQGHTEAFF
TRBJ1-1 | TRBV11-2 | . | TGTGCCAGCACCCTCGAGTATGTAGGGGCTGAAGCTTTCTTT | CASTLEYVGAEAFF
TRBJ1-2 | TRBV29-1 | TRBD1 | TGCAGCGTTGAGGGACAGAACTATGGCTACACCTTC | CSVEGQNYGYTF
TRBJ2-1 | TRBV5-1 | . | TGCGCCAGCAGCTTGGGGCCAAACAATGAGCAGTTCTTC | CASSLGPNNEQFF
TRBJ2-5 | TRBV29-1 | . | TGCAGCGTTGGGGGGAGGCAAGAGACCCAGTACTTC | CSVGGRQETQYF
TRBJ1-2 | TRBV6-1 | . | TGTGCCAGCAGTCACGAGACAATTTCCGCGTATGGCTACACCTTC | CASSHETISAYGYTF
TRBJ2-7 | TRBV5-1 | TRBD1 | TGCGCCAGCAGCGCGGGGACAGGCGAAACCTACGAGCAGTACTTC | CASSAGTGETYEQYF
TRBJ2-1 | TRBV4-2 | TRBD2 | TGTGCCAGCAGCCGGGAGGCGTTTGGGGCACTAGCGGGATACAATGAGCAGTTCTTC | CASSREAFGALAGYNEQFF